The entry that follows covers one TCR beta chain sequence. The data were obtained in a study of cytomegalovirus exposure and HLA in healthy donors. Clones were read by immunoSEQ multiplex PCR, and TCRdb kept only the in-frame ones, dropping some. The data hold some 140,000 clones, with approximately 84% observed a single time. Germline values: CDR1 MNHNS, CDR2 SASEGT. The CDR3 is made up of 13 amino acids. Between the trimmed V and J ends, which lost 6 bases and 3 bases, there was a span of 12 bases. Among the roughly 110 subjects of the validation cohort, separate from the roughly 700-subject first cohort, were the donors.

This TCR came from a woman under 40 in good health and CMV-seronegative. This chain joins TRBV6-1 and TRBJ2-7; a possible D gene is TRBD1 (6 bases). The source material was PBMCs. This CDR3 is CASSSLGGYEQYF. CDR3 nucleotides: TGTGCCAGCAGCTCTTTAGGGGGCTACGAGCAGTACTTC.